The T cell receptor (beta chain) described here comes from a study of shared clonotypes between healthy human individuals. The data were produced by immunoSEQ multiplex PCR, yet TCRdb's version contains in-frame clones alone and is incomplete. The repertoire holds millions of clones, with 80% to 95% as singletons. Sequences were obtained from naive CD4+ T cells from PBMCs. Noted subset: CD45RA+ positively selected. The clonotype originates from a man between 18 and 29 years old in good health. Some clones in this sample may be carry-over from other donors' samples.

In nucleotides, the CDR3 is TGCAGTGCTAGAGAGGCGGGGCCCCAGCATTTT. It specifies CSAREAGPQHF. This chain connects TRBV20-1 to TRBJ1-5; no clear D. CDR1 is DFQATT and CDR2 is SNEGSKA in the germline V gene (reference sequence). The CDR3 runs to 11 residues. Trimming stripped 0 bases from V and 9 bases from J, with 6 bases between.